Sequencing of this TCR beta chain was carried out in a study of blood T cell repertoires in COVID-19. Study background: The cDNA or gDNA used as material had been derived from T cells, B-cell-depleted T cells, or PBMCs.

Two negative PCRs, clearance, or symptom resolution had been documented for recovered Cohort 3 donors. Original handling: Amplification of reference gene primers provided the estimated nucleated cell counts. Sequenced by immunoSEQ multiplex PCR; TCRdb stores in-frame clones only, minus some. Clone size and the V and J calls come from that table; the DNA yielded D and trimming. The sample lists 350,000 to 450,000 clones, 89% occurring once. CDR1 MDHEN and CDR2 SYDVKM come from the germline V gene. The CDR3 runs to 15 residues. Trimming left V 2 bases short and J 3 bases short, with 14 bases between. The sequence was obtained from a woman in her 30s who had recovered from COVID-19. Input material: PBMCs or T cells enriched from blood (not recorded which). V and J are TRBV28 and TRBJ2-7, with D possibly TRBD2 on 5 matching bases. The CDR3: CASSLESGLSYEQYF. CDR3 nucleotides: TGTGCCAGCAGTTTAGAGTCCGGACTGAGCTACGAGCAGTACTTC.